Reported below is one T cell receptor (beta chain). The target antigen is unknown. The sample comes from a study of blood T cells in healthy people across ages. V lost 5 bases and J lost 8; bases outside the gene matches: 7. The CDR3 loop spans 13 amino acids. CDR1 MNHNY and CDR2 SVGAGI come from the germline V gene (reference sequence). The second PCR ran about 6 to 12 cycles with a sample-barcoded 5' primer and J-beta primers. Every individual sample yielded 2.5 million or more paired-end reads (each containing CDR3). MiXCR, run by TCRdb on the 5' RACE reads, gives a single entry per CDR3 protein. The sample records about 320,000 distinct CDR3 sequences, roughly 26% being singletons. Study-wide results and limits: The authors considered diversity estimates from one million T cells to be underestimates.

The V gene is TRBV6-6, the J gene TRBJ1-2; 8 nucleotides line up with TRBD1. The sequencing sample was made of blood. The sequence was obtained from a woman aged 70-85 years in good health. The CDR3 DNA reads TGTGCCAGCAGTCCGACAGGGGAGCGAGGCTACACCTTC. Translating gives CASSPTGERGYTF.